This TCR beta chain was sequenced during a study of cytomegalovirus exposure and HLA in healthy donors. Only one count was recorded for this clone. It was with 60 Vbeta and 13 Jbeta primers that the PCR ran. TCRdb's copy holds only in-frame clones and misses some; the assay was immunoSEQ multiplex PCR. The table records 150,000 to 200,000 clones, 70% to 80% of them present only once. This receptor was taken from a woman aged 25 to 39 in good health and CMV-seropositive. The sequenced sample consisted of PBMCs.

CDR3 DNA: TGTGCCAGCAGTGCCTTACAGGGTATTAACACCGGGGAGCTGTTTTTT. This translates into CASSALQGINTGELFF. The rearrangement links TRBV6-1 to TRBJ2-2; weak D call: TRBD1 (6 bases). The V end was cut by 4 bases, the J end by 2 bases, with 14 bases between. The germline CDR1 and CDR2 sequences are MNHNS and SASEGT. The CDR3 spans 16 residues.